This T cell receptor beta chain was identified during a study of vaccination and CD4 T cells after COVID-19. Noted treatment: roughly ten-day PBMC culture with coronavirus spike peptide pools or control peptides (ViraFEST assay). General observations from the study: Researchers report that a median approximately 86% of reactive clones in convalescent patients surfaced only post-vaccination.

About this clonotype itself: Its specificity is unknown.

V gave up 6 bases and J gave up 3 bases, with 17 bases separating them. The CDR3 runs to 15 residues. The germline CDR1 and CDR2 sequences are SQVTM and ANQGSEA. The assay that was used to sequence DNA from cultured CD4+ T cells was the Oncomine TCR Beta short-read assay. TCRdb independently ran MiXCR on the PCR reads; one entry per CDR3 protein. The sample includes about 21,000 distinct CDR3 sequences, under 65% seen only once; the top ten take around 10%. The sequencing used CD4+ T cells from blood, cultured in vitro, collected after SARS-CoV-2 vaccination. The chain has TRBV29-1 and TRBJ2-2, with D possibly TRBD1 on 6 matching bases. This sequence was found in a human donor who had recovered from COVID-19. The CDR3 DNA sequence: TGCAGCGTCTCTCGGACAGCCCTGGACACCGGGGAGCTGTTTTTT. Protein product: CSVSRTALDTGELFF.